The 3 T cell receptor beta chains below come from one sample, sequenced in a study of preoperative IRX-2 immunotherapy in early breast cancer. The sample's treatment: preoperative locoregional IRX-2 cytokine immunotherapy. The assay was immunoSEQ multiplex PCR, and TCRdb's table has in-frame clones only and misses some. The data contain about 67,000 clones, approximately 93% of them singletons. Collection took place from a patient treated with IRX-2 immunotherapy. The receptors originated from a human donor with breast cancer.

V is TRBV30 and J is TRBJ1-5, with unresolved D. The V gene's germline CDR1 is GTSNPN and CDR2 SVGIG (reference sequence). The germline V and J ends were trimmed by 5 bases and 7 bases, with 15 bases remaining between them. The CDR3 totals 13 residues. CDR3 residues: CAWGPGVGQPQHF. The CDR3 DNA sequence: TGTGCCTGGGGCCCAGGAGTGGGACAGCCCCAGCATTTT. Using reference TRBV30 and TRBJ1-5 for the parts outside the CDR3, the full variable domain is SQTIHQWPATLVQPVGSPLSLECTVEGTSNPNLYWYRQAAGRGLQLLFYSVGIGQISSEVPQNLSASRPQDRQFILSSKKLLLSDSGFYLCAWGPGVGQPQHFGDGTRLSIL.

The chain has TRBV11-2 and TRBJ2-1; tentatively, D is TRBD1 (7 bases). This CDR3 spans 16 amino acids. The V gene's germline CDR1 is SGHAT and CDR2 FQNNGV. Between the trimmed V and J ends, which lost 1 base and 2 bases, there was a span of 12 bases. The CDR3 bases are TGTGCCAGCAGCTTAGTAGGAGGGGGCACCTACAATGAGCAGTTCTTC. This gives the protein CASSLVGGGTYNEQFF.

CDR3 sequence: CASSYSGRPTEAFF. For the CDR3, the DNA is TGTGCCAGCAGTTACTCGGGCAGACCGACTGAAGCTTTCTTT. This rearrangement joins TRBV6-5 to TRBJ1-1; no firm D call. The ends were cut back, 0 bases at V and 5 bases at J, with 10 bases in the middle. This CDR3 comprises 14 residues. The germline V gene encodes CDR1 MNHEY and CDR2 SVGAGI.